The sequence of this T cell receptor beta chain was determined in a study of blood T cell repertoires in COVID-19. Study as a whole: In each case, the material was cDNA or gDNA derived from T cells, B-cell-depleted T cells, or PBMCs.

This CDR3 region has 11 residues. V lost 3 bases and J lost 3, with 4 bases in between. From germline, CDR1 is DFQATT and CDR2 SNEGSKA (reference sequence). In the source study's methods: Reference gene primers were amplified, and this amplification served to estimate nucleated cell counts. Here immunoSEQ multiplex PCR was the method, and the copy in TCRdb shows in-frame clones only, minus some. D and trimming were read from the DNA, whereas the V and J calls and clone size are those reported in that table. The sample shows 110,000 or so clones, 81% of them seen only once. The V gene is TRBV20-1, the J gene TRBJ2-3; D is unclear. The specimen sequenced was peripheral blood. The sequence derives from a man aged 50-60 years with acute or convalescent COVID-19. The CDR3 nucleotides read TGCAGTGCTAGGCGGACAGATACGCAGTATTTT. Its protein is CSARRTDTQYF.